This T cell receptor beta chain appears in the sequencing data of a study of CD8+ T cells in alopecia areata. Whole-study context: Treated individuals took tofacitinib by mouth, 5 to 10 mg twice daily.

For this clone: Its target is unknown.

Germline loops: CDR1 SQVTM, CDR2 ANQGSEA. The CDR3 runs 10 residues. V was clipped by 7 bases and J by 10 bases; unmatched bases: 6. Study-level points and caveats: Possibly because of HLA-related factors, TCR sharing was less clear across patients than in mice. Normal-skin resident alphabeta T cells also appear among scalp sample sequences.

Alopecia areata patients had lesional scalp punch biopsies and peripheral blood taken from them. RNA extraction and reverse transcription yielded cDNA as sequencing template. Sequencing was performed with immunoSEQ multiplex PCR; in TCRdb, only in-frame clones are kept and a portion is missing. The sample has more than 200,000 clones, 65% to 70% seen once; the top ten hold roughly 1.2%. The receptor was derived from a human donor with alopecia areata. The sample here was CD4+ T cells sorted from blood, taken at week 0. The chain is built from TRBV29-1 and TRBJ1-1; TRBD1 agrees at 7 bases. CDR3 amino acids: CSASTGRAFF. The CDR3 DNA reads as TGCAGCGCCTCGACAGGGAGAGCTTTCTTT.